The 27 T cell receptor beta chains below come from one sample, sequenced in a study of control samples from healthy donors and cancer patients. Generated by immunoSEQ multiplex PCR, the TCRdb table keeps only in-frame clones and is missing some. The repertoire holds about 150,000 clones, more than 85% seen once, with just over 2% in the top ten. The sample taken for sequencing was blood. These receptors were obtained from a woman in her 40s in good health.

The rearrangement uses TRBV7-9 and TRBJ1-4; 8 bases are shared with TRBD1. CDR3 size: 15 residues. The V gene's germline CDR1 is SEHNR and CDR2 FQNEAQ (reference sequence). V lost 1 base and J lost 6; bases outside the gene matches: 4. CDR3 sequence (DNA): TGTGCCAGCAGCTTAGGCGGGGGACAGGATGAAAAACTGTTTTTT. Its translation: CASSLGGGQDEKLFF.

This CDR3 reads CASSQAPGTGLMNTEAFF. In DNA, the CDR3 is TGCGCCAGCAGCCAAGCTCCCGGGACAGGGCTTATGAACACTGAAGCTTTCTTT. The V gene is TRBV4-1, the J gene TRBJ1-1; 9 nucleotides agree with TRBD1. The CDR3 totals 18 residues. Germline values: CDR1 MGHRA, CDR2 YSYEKL. V dropped 1 base and J dropped 0; count of bases not matched to a gene: 9.

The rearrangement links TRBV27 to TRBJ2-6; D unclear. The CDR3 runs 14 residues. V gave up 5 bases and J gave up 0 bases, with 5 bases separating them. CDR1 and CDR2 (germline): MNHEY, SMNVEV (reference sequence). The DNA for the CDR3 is TGTGCCAGCAGTCCGACCTCTGGGGCCAACGTCCTGACTTTC. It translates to CASSPTSGANVLTF.

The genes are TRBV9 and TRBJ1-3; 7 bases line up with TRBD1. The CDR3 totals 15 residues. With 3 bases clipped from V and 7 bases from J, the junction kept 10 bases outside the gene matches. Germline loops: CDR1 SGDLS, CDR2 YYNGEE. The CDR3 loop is CASSAWGQSPNTIYF. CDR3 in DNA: TGTGCCAGCAGCGCCTGGGGACAGTCCCCGAACACCATATATTTT. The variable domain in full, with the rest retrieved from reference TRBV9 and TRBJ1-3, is DSGVTQTPKHLITATGQRVTLRCSPRSGDLSVYWYQQSLDQGLQFLIQYYNGEERAKGNILERFSAQQFPDLHSELNLSSLELGDSALYFCASSAWGQSPNTIYFGEGSWLTVV.

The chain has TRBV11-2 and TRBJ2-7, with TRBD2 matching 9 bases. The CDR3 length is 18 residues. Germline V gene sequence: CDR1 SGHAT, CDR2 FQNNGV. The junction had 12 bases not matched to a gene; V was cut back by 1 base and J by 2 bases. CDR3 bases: TGTGCCAGCAGCTTAGTCCGTCGGCTAGCGGGGCTTACCTACGAGCAGTACTTC. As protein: CASSLVRRLAGLTYEQYF.

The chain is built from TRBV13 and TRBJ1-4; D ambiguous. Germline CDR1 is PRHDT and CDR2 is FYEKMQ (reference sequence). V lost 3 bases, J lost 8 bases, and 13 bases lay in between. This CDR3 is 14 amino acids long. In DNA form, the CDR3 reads TGTGCCAGCAGCTTTGCGAGGGAGAGCGAAAAACTGTTTTTT. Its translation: CASSFARESEKLFF.

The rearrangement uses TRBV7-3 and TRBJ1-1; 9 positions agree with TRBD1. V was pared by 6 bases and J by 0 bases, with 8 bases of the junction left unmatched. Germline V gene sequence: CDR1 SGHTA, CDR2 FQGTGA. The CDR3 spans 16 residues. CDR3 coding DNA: TGTGCCAGCAGTCCGACAGGGGGGGTAATGAACACTGAAGCTTTCTTT. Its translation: CASSPTGGVMNTEAFF.

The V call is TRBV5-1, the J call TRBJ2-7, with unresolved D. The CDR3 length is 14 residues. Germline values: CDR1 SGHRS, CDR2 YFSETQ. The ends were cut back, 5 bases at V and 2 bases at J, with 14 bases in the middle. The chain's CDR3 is CASSTTAGPYEQYF. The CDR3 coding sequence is TGCGCCAGCAGTACAACCGCCGGTCCCTACGAGCAGTACTTC. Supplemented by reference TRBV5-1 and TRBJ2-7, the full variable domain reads KAGVTQTPRYLIKTRGQQVTLSCSPISGHRSVSWYQQTPGQGLQFLFEYFSETQRNKGNFPGRFSGRQFSNSRSEMNVSTLELGDSALYLCASSTTAGPYEQYFGPGTRLTVT.

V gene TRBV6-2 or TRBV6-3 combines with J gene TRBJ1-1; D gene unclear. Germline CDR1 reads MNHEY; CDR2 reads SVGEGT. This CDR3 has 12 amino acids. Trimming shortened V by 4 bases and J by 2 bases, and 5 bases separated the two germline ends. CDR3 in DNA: TGTGCCAGCAGTTCTGTAAACACTGAAGCTTTCTTT. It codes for CASSSVNTEAFF.

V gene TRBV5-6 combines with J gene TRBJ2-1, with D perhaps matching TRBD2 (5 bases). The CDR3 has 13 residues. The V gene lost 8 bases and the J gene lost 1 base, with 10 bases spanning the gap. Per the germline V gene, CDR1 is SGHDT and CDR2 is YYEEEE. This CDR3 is CASGRVSYNEQFF. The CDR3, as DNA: TGTGCCAGTGGGCGGGTGTCCTACAATGAGCAGTTCTTC.

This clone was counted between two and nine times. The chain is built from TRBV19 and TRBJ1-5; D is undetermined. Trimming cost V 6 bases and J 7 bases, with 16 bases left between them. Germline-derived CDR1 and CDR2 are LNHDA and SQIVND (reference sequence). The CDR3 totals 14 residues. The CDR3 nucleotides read TGTGCCAGTAGGGCGGAACGGGATAACCAGCCCCAGCATTTT. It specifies CASRAERDNQPQHF.

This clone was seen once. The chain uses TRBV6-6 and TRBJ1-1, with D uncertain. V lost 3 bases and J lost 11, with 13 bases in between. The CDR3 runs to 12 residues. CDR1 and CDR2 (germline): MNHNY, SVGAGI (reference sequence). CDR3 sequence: CASSYMAGEAFF. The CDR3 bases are TGTGCCAGCAGTTATATGGCAGGAGAGGCTTTCTTT.

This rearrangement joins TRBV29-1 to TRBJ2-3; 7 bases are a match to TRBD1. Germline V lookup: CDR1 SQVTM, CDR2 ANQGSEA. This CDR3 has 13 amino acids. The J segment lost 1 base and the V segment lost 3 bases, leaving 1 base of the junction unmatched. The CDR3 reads CSVEQGGTDTQYF. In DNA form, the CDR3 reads TGCAGCGTTGAGCAGGGGGGCACAGATACGCAGTATTTT.

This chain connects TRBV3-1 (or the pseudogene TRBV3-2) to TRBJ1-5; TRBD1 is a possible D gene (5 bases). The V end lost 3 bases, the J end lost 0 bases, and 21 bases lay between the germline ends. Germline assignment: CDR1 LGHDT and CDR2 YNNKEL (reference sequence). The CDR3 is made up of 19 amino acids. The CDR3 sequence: CASSHPSRGPYYSNQPQHF. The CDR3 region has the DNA TGTGCCAGCAGCCACCCATCCCGGGGCCCCTATTATAGCAATCAGCCCCAGCATTTT.

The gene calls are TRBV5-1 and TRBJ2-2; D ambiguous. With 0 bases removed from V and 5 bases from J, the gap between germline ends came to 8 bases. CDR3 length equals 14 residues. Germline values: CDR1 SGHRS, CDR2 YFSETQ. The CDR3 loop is CASSLAGSTGELFF. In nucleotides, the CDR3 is TGCGCCAGCAGCTTGGCAGGTTCGACCGGGGAGCTGTTTTTT.

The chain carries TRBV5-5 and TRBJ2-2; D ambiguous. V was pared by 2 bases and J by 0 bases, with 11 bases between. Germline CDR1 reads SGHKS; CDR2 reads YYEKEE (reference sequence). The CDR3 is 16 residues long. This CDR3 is CASSFRRSANTGELFF. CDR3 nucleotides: TGTGCCAGCAGCTTCCGGCGCAGCGCGAACACCGGGGAGCTGTTTTTT.

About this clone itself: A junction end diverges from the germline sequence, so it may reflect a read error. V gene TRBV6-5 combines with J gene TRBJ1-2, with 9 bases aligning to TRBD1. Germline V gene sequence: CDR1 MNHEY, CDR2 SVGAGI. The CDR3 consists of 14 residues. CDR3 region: CASTYLGTGYGYTF. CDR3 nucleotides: TGTGCCAGCACTTACCTGGGGACAGGGTACGGCTACACCTTC.

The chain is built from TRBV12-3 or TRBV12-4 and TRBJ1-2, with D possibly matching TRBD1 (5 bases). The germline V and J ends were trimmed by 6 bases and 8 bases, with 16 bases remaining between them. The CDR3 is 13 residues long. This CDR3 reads CASSHRGPRGYTF. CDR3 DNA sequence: TGTGCCAGCAGCCACCGGGGACCCCGAGGCTACACCTTC.

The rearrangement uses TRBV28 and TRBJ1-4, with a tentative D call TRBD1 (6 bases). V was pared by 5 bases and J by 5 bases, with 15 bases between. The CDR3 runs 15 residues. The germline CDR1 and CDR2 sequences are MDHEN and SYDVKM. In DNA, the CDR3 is TGTGCCAGCAGTGACGGGGGGCAGAGAAATGAAAAACTGTTTTTT. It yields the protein CASSDGGQRNEKLFF.

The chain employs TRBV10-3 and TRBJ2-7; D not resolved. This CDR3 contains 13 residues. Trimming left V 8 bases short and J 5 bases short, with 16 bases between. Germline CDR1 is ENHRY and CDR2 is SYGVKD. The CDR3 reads CAIQPPSGHEQYF. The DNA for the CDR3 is TGTGCCATCCAGCCCCCGTCGGGTCACGAGCAGTACTTC.

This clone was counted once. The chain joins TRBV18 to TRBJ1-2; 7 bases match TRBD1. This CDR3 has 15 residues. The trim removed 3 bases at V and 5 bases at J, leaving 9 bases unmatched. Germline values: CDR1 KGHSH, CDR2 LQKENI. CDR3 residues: CASSPTQGTSYGYTF. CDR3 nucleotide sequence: TGTGCCAGCTCACCGACACAGGGGACCTCTTATGGCTACACCTTC.

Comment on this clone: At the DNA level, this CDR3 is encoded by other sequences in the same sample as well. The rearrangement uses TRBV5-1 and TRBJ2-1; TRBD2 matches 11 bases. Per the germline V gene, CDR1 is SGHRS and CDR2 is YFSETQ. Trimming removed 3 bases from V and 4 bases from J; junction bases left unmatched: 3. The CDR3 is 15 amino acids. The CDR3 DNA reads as TGCGCCAGCAGCTCTGGGACTAGCGGTTACAATGAGCAGTTCTTC. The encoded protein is CASSSGTSGYNEQFF.

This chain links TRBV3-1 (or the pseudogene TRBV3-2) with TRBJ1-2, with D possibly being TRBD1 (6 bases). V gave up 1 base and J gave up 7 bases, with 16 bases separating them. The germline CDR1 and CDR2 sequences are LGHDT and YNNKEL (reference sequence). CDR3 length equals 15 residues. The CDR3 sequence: CASSQGGGQESGYTF. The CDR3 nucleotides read TGTGCCAGCAGCCAAGGGGGGGGGCAGGAATCTGGCTACACCTTC.

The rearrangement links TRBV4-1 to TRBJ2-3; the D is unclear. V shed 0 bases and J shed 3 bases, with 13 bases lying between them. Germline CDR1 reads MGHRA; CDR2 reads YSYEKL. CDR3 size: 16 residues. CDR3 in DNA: TGCGCCAGCAGCCAAGATAAGGTCGCACGGACAGATACGCAGTATTTT. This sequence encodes CASSQDKVARTDTQYF.

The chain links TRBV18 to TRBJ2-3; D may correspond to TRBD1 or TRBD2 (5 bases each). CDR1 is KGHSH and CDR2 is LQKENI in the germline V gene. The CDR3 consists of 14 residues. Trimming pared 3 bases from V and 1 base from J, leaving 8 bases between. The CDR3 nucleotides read TGTGCCAGCTCACCCGTGGGGGGCACAGATACGCAGTATTTT. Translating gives CASSPVGGTDTQYF.

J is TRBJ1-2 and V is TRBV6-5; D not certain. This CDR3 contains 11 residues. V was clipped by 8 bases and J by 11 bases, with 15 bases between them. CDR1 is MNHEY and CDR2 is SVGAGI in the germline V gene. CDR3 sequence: CASWRGLRYTF. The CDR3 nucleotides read TGTGCCAGCTGGCGAGGGCTCCGTTACACCTTC.

The CDR3 protein is CASSSWDRPSGYGYTF. The CDR3 DNA reads TGTGCCAGCAGCTCATGGGACAGACCCTCGGGCTATGGCTACACCTTC. V usage is TRBV7-9 and J usage is TRBJ1-2, with 7 bases that match TRBD1. Germline CDR1 SEHNR, CDR2 FQNEAQ (reference sequence). V gave up 4 bases and J gave up 4 bases; unmatched junction bases: 12. CDR3 length: 16 amino acids.